The 32 T cell receptor beta chains listed next were all sequenced from one sample in a study of blood T cell repertoires in COVID-19. Only in-frame clones appear in the TCRdb table, and some are missing; sequencing was by immunoSEQ multiplex PCR. The sample lists 310,000 or so clones; around 86% were seen once. The sequenced sample was peripheral blood. Receptors were obtained from a woman in her fifties or sixties with acute or convalescent COVID-19.

The CDR3 nucleotides read TGTGCCAGCACCACCAGACTAGCCAAAAACATTCAGTACTTC. This encodes CASTTRLAKNIQYF. The chain combines TRBV2 with TRBJ2-4; D ambiguous. The CDR3 consists of 14 residues. V lost 7 bases to trimming and J lost 0 bases, with 10 bases between them. In germline, CDR1 is SNHLY, CDR2 FYNNEI.

In its sample, this clone was seen once. The chain is built from TRBV7-6 and TRBJ2-3, with 13 bases identical to TRBD2. V dropped 5 bases and J dropped 2; count of bases not matched to a gene: 13. The CDR3 has 19 residues. Germline lookup yields CDR1 SGHVS and CDR2 FNYEAQ. CDR3: CASSLTGLAGVLLTDTQYF. The DNA for the CDR3 is TGTGCCAGCAGCCTCACCGGACTAGCGGGGGTTCTTCTCACAGATACGCAGTATTTT.

This chain joins TRBV5-8 and TRBJ1-4; D is perhaps TRBD1 (6 bases). V was pared by 2 bases and J by 4 bases, with 9 bases between. The CDR3 length is 14 residues. Germline CDR1 is SGHTS and CDR2 is YDEGEE. CDR3 nucleotides: TGTGCCAGCAGCTTCCAGGGGTTTAATGAAAAACTGTTTTTT. This gives the protein CASSFQGFNEKLFF.

This chain connects TRBV6-5 to TRBJ2-3, with 7 bases identical to TRBD2. Germline V lookup: CDR1 MNHEY, CDR2 SVGAGI. The V gene end was trimmed by 5 bases and the J gene end by 2 bases; junction bases not matched to a gene: 4. This CDR3 contains 14 residues. This CDR3 reads CASSPAGYTDTQYF. CDR3 sequence (DNA): TGTGCCAGCAGTCCAGCGGGGTACACAGATACGCAGTATTTT.

The chain couples TRBV18 to TRBJ2-1; D ambiguous. Trimming left V 2 bases short and J 1 base short, with 15 bases between. Germline V CDR1 and CDR2: KGHSH, LQKENI. The CDR3 runs to 17 residues. The CDR3 sequence is CASSPLYVDGSYNEQFF. In DNA form, the CDR3 reads TGTGCCAGCTCACCATTATACGTAGACGGGTCCTACAATGAGCAGTTCTTC.

The rearrangement uses TRBV3-1 (or the pseudogene TRBV3-2) and TRBJ2-2; 12 bases are shared with TRBD2. The ends lost 1 base at V and 2 bases at J; junction bases unmatched: 8. The CDR3 loop spans 19 amino acids. The germline V gene encodes CDR1 LGHDT and CDR2 YNNKEL (reference sequence). The CDR3 nucleotides are TGTGCCAGCAGCCAAGGGGACCCAGGACTAGCGGGAAACACCGGGGAGCTGTTTTTT. Amino acid sequence: CASSQGDPGLAGNTGELFF.

In DNA, the CDR3 is TGTGCCAGCAGTCCACTGAGGCAGGGGGTCCACGAGCAGTACTTC. Translating it yields CASSPLRQGVHEQYF. The chain uses TRBV27 and TRBJ2-7; 7 nucleotides match TRBD1. Germline V lookup: CDR1 MNHEY, CDR2 SMNVEV (reference sequence). This CDR3 has 15 residues. V lost 5 bases and J lost 5; bases outside the gene matches: 12.

The chain carries TRBV4-2 and TRBJ1-2; D perhaps matches TRBD1 (6 bases). The CDR3 covers 17 residues. Trimming removed 0 bases at V and 3 bases at J, with 17 bases between. Per germline, CDR1 LGHNA and CDR2 YNFKEQ. CDR3 in DNA: TGTGCCAGCAGCCAAGAAGGGGATTACAGGGCCTACTATGGCTACACCTTC. It specifies CASSQEGDYRAYYGYTF.

This clone was seen only once. The V gene is TRBV30, the J gene TRBJ2-2, with a possible D match to TRBD1 (6 bases). V was clipped by 3 bases and J by 4 bases, with 12 bases between them. CDR1 is GTSNPN and CDR2 is SVGIG in the germline V gene (reference sequence). This CDR3 has 14 residues. CDR3 nucleotide sequence: TGTGCCTGGAGCATAGACAGGTTCACCGGGGAGCTGTTTTTT. Residues: CAWSIDRFTGELFF.

This sequence joins TRBV29-1 and TRBJ2-7; 12 nucleotides line up with TRBD2. CDR1 and CDR2 from the germline V gene are SQVTM and ANQGSEA. The CDR3 consists of 13 residues. V was pared by 4 bases and J by 4 bases, with 2 bases of the junction left unmatched. The CDR3 is CSVGLAGAYEQYF. CDR3 nucleotide sequence: TGCAGCGTTGGACTAGCGGGAGCTTACGAGCAGTACTTC.

The chain is built from TRBV9 and TRBJ1-4; 8 bases line up with TRBD1. Germline values: CDR1 SGDLS, CDR2 YYNGEE. This CDR3 spans 15 amino acids. V trimming: 4 bases; J trimming: 8 bases; junction bases outside the gene matches: 10. The CDR3 loop reads CASSSRTGLGEKLFF. The CDR3 DNA sequence: TGTGCCAGCAGCTCCCGGACAGGGCTTGGCGAAAAACTGTTTTTT. The full variable domain, its missing parts supplied by reference TRBV9 and TRBJ1-4, is DSGVTQTPKHLITATGQRVTLRCSPRSGDLSVYWYQQSLDQGLQFLIQYYNGEERAKGNILERFSAQQFPDLHSELNLSSLELGDSALYFCASSSRTGLGEKLFFGSGTQLSVL.

This chain uses TRBV9 with TRBJ1-2; D possibly corresponds to TRBD1 (6 bases). V lost 0 bases to trimming and J lost 5 bases, with 14 bases between them. Looked up from germline, CDR1 is SGDLS and CDR2 is YYNGEE. The CDR3 contains 15 residues. CDR3 DNA: TGTGCCAGCAGCGTAGAACCGACAGGAGAGTATGGCTACACCTTC. This translates into CASSVEPTGEYGYTF.

The chain is built from TRBV5-1 and TRBJ1-2; 11 nucleotides agree with TRBD1. The J segment lost 7 bases and the V segment lost 4 bases, leaving 9 bases of the junction unmatched. Germline V gene lookup returns CDR1 SGHRS and CDR2 YFSETQ. This CDR3 is built from 15 residues. As DNA, the CDR3 is TGCGCCAGCAGCCACGGGGGACAGGGGGGGGTTGGCTACACCTTC. Its translation is CASSHGGQGGVGYTF.

This chain links TRBV2 with TRBJ2-3; D might be TRBD1 (6 bases). V lost 6 bases to trimming and J lost 5 bases, with 12 bases between them. The CDR3 has 13 amino acids. The germline gives CDR1 SNHLY, CDR2 FYNNEI. The CDR3 nucleotides read TGTGCCAGCAGCCCACAGGGTTTAGATACGCAGTATTTT. This translates into CASSPQGLDTQYF.

This clone was counted a single time. The chain has TRBV30 and TRBJ2-1, with 12 nucleotides matching TRBD2. CDR1 GTSNPN and CDR2 SVGIG come from the germline V gene (reference sequence). V lost 4 bases and J lost 0; bases outside the gene matches: 4. This CDR3 spans 16 amino acids. The CDR3 here is CAWTSGRGSSYNEQFF. In DNA, the CDR3 is TGTGCCTGGACTAGCGGGAGGGGTAGCTCCTACAATGAGCAGTTCTTC.

This sequence joins TRBV21-1 and TRBJ1-2. TRBV21-1 is described as a pseudogene. The CDR3 is 14 amino acids. The DNA of the CDR3 is TGTGCCAGCAGCGCCTCGGGGGGGCGTCATGGCTACACCTTC. It encodes CASSASGGRHGYTF.

In nucleotides, the CDR3 is TGTGCCAGCAGTTCTGCAGGACAGGGACAAGAGACCCAGTACTTC. Amino acids: CASSSAGQGQETQYF. The V call is TRBV6-5, the J call TRBJ2-5, with 8 bases aligning to TRBD1. The CDR3 extends over 15 amino acids. V was clipped by 4 bases and J by 2 bases; unmatched bases: 6. Germline V gives CDR1 MNHEY, CDR2 SVGAGI.

The genes are TRBV5-6 and TRBJ2-7, with 11 bases fitting TRBD2. The CDR3 runs 15 residues. Germline V gene sequence: CDR1 SGHDT, CDR2 YYEEEE. Trimming at V came to 4 bases and at J to 2 bases, leaving 5 bases not matched to a gene. Here the CDR3 DNA reads TGTGCCAGCAGCCACCGTAGCGGGAGGGCCTACGAGCAGTACTTC. Its translation is CASSHRSGRAYEQYF. Using reference TRBV5-6 and TRBJ2-7 for the parts outside the CDR3, the full variable domain is DAGVTQSPTHLIKTRGQQVTLRCSPKSGHDTVSWYQQALGQGPQFIFQYYEEEERQRGNFPDRFSGHQFPNYSSELNVNALLLGDSALYLCASSHRSGRAYEQYFGPGTRLTVT.

The table lists this clone with a few counts. This chain connects TRBV5-1 to TRBJ2-3; TRBD2 agrees at 15 bases. V was clipped by 4 bases and J by 6 bases; unmatched bases: 21. Looked up from germline, CDR1 is SGHRS and CDR2 is YFSETQ. The CDR3 consists of 21 residues. The chain's CDR3 is CASSQRGGRTSGRAEYDTQYF. Here the CDR3 DNA reads TGCGCCAGCAGCCAGAGGGGGGGACGGACTAGCGGGAGGGCCGAGTATGATACGCAGTATTTT. The whole variable domain, filled in from reference TRBV5-1 and TRBJ2-3, reads KAGVTQTPRYLIKTRGQQVTLSCSPISGHRSVSWYQQTPGQGLQFLFEYFSETQRNKGNFPGRFSGRQFSNSRSEMNVSTLELGDSALYLCASSQRGGRTSGRAEYDTQYFGPGTRLTVL.

The rearrangement links TRBV24-1 to TRBJ2-3, with TRBD2 identical over 12 bases. This CDR3 is 15 amino acids long. Losses at the gene ends were 8 bases for V and 5 bases for J; bases not matched to a gene: 7. Germline V gene lookup returns CDR1 KGHDR and CDR2 SFDVKD. As DNA, the CDR3 is TGTGCCACCAAGGCTAGCGGGAGGGCCCAAGATACGCAGTATTTT. Its protein is CATKASGRAQDTQYF.

This chain uses TRBV27 with TRBJ2-7; 10 positions match TRBD2. The CDR3 has 14 amino acids. Germline trimming cut 5 bases from V and 2 bases from J; bases unmatched to any gene: 3. The germline CDR1 and CDR2 sequences are MNHEY and SMNVEV (reference sequence). DNA for the CDR3: TGTGCCAGCAGTCCACTAGCGGGACCCTACGAGCAGTACTTC. Amino acids: CASSPLAGPYEQYF.

The chain recombines TRBV10-3 with TRBJ1-1, with D uncertain. The CDR3 extends over 13 amino acids. The germline V gene has CDR1 ENHRY and CDR2 SYGVKD. Trimming removed 8 bases from V and 0 bases from J, with 10 bases in between. The CDR3 bases are TGTGCCATCTTGTCCGGGATGAACACTGAAGCTTTCTTT. Its translation: CAILSGMNTEAFF.

This rearrangement joins TRBV19 to TRBJ2-7; 9 positions match TRBD2. Trimming cost V 1 base and J 3 bases; bases outside gene matches: 10. CDR3 length equals 17 residues. The germline gives CDR1 LNHDA, CDR2 SQIVND (reference sequence). As DNA, the CDR3 is TGTGCCAGTAGTATAGCGGGGGGGACTAGCCTCTACTACGAGCAGTACTTC. Translating it yields CASSIAGGTSLYYEQYF.

The genes are TRBV5-4 and TRBJ2-3; 9 bases align to TRBD1. Germline V gene data show CDR1 as SGHNT and CDR2 as YYREEE (reference sequence). V gave up 0 bases and J gave up 3 bases; unmatched junction bases: 5. The CDR3 spans 16 residues. CDR3 nucleotide sequence: TGTGCCAGCAGCTTGGGGGGACAGGGAGGGACAGATACGCAGTATTTT. Protein sequence: CASSLGGQGGTDTQYF.

The rearrangement uses TRBV29-1 and TRBJ2-5; 8 bases fit TRBD1. V gave up 5 bases and J gave up 5 bases; unmatched junction bases: 4. CDR1 is SQVTM and CDR2 is ANQGSEA in the germline V gene. The CDR3 totals 12 residues. DNA for the CDR3: TGCAGCGTTCGGACAGGGATGGAGACCCAGTACTTC. Translating it yields CSVRTGMETQYF.

The V call is TRBV24-1, the J call TRBJ2-2; 7 bases are shared with TRBD1. This CDR3 contains 16 residues. J lost 6 bases, V lost 5 bases, and 11 bases had no gene match. Germline lookup yields CDR1 KGHDR and CDR2 SFDVKD. CDR3 coding DNA: TGTGCCACCAGTGGGTTGACAGGGCCCCTCGCCGGGGAGCTGTTTTTT. Protein: CATSGLTGPLAGELFF.

The chain is built from TRBV3-1 (or the pseudogene TRBV3-2) and TRBJ1-1, with a possible D match to TRBD1 (6 bases). Trimming left V 3 bases short and J 2 bases short, with 10 bases between. Germline V CDR1 and CDR2: LGHDT, YNNKEL (reference sequence). CDR3 length: 14 amino acids. The CDR3 protein is CASSQMDRNTEAFF. The CDR3 coding sequence is TGTGCCAGCAGCCAGATGGACAGAAACACTGAAGCTTTCTTT.

The chain combines TRBV3-1 (or the pseudogene TRBV3-2) with TRBJ2-3; the D is unclear. V was clipped by 0 bases and J by 5 bases, with 6 bases between them. The length of the CDR3 is 13 residues. CDR1 is LGHDT, CDR2 YNNKEL, per germline (reference sequence). Written as DNA, the CDR3 is TGTGCCAGCAGCCAAGATAGTGAAGATACGCAGTATTTT. Its translation: CASSQDSEDTQYF.

This clone was seen only a few times. The chain recombines TRBV5-4 with TRBJ2-2, with TRBD2 matching over 12 bases. CDR3 length equals 16 residues. With V trimmed by 4 bases and J by 7 bases, 8 bases remained unmatched. Germline V gene sequence: CDR1 SGHNT, CDR2 YYREEE (reference sequence). The CDR3 DNA follows: TGTGCCAGCAGCCCGCCTAGCGGGAGGGCCCTCGGGGAGCTGTTTTTT. Translated, it gives CASSPPSGRALGELFF. Full variable domain (remainder filled in from reference TRBV5-4 and TRBJ2-2): ETGVTQSPTHLIKTRGQQVTLRCSSQSGHNTVSWYQQALGQGPQFIFQYYREEENGRGNFPPRFSGLQFPNYSSELNVNALELDDSALYLCASSPPSGRALGELFFGEGSRLTVL.

V usage is TRBV2 and J usage is TRBJ2-7; no firm D call. The V gene lost 1 base and the J gene lost 5 bases, with 12 bases spanning the gap. The CDR3 extends over 14 amino acids. Germline CDR1 and CDR2: SNHLY and FYNNEI. For the CDR3, the DNA is TGTGCCAGCAGTGAAGGAAGTAGTGTCAACGAGCAGTACTTC. This sequence encodes CASSEGSSVNEQYF.

The genes are TRBV7-2 and TRBJ2-1, with 7 positions matching TRBD1. The length of the CDR3 is 15 residues. CDR1 is SGHTA and CDR2 is FQGNSA in the germline V gene. The ends lost 5 bases at V and 3 bases at J; junction bases unmatched: 7. CDR3 coding DNA: TGTGCCAGCAGCCCAGACCGGGACAGCTACAATGAGCAGTTCTTC. As protein: CASSPDRDSYNEQFF.

This clone was recorded only once. The V gene is TRBV27, the J gene TRBJ1-1; no clear D gene. The CDR3 spans 14 residues. The germline V gene encodes CDR1 MNHEY and CDR2 SMNVEV (reference sequence). V gave up 3 bases and J gave up 0 bases, with 8 bases separating them. CDR3 DNA sequence: TGTGCCAGCAGTTTTCGAGTGATGAACACTGAAGCTTTCTTT. It specifies CASSFRVMNTEAFF.